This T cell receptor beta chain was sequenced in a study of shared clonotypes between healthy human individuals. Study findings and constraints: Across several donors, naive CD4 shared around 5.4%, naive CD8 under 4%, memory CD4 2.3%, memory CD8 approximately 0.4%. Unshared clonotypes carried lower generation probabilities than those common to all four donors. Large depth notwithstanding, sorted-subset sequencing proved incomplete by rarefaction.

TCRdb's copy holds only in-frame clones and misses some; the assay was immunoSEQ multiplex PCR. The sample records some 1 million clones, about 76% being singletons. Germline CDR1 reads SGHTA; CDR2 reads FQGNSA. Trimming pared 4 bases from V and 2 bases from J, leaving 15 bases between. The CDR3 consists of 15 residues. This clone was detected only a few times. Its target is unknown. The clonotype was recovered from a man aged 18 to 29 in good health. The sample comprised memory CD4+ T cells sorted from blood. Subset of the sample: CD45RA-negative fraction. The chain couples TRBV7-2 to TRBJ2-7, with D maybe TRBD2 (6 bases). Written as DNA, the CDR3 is TGTGCCAGCAGCTCCGGAGCACCGGGGGCCTACGAGCAGTACTTC. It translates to CASSSGAPGAYEQYF.